This passage covers 15 T cell receptor beta chains from one sample sequenced in a study of identical twins' blood T cells. TCRdb ran MiXCR on the 5' RACE reads and lists one entry per CDR3 protein. The sample holds 350,000 to 450,000 distinct CDR3 sequences, over 25% seen once. The sample comprised PBMCs. The receptors were gathered from a woman between 18 and 49 years old in good health.

This clonotype was detected many times. The V call is TRBV10-3, the J call TRBJ1-4, with 7 bases identical to TRBD1. The CDR3 is made up of 10 amino acids. V lost 11 bases, J lost 7 bases, and 1 base stayed unmatched. CDR1 and CDR2 from the germline V gene are ENHRY and SYGVKD. CDR3 residues: CAAGGEKLFF. CDR3 nucleotide sequence: TGTGCCGCAGGGGGTGAAAAACTGTTTTTT.

This clonotype was seen at least ten times. V and J are TRBV5-1 and TRBJ1-4, with D maybe TRBD1 (5 bases). This CDR3 region has 13 residues. Trimming pared 1 base from V and 8 bases from J, leaving 9 bases between. The germline V gene encodes CDR1 SGHRS and CDR2 YFSETQ. The CDR3 loop is CASSLQGWEKLFF. The CDR3 DNA follows: TGCGCCAGCAGCTTGCAGGGTTGGGAAAAACTGTTTTTT.

This clonotype appeared a few times. This chain links TRBV27 with TRBJ1-5; D unclear. Germline CDR1 is MNHEY and CDR2 is SMNVEV (reference sequence). V was pared by 0 bases and J by 7 bases, with 7 bases between. This CDR3 spans 13 amino acids. The CDR3 protein is CASSLSRMQPQHF. In DNA, the CDR3 is TGTGCCAGCAGTTTATCCCGGATGCAGCCCCAGCATTTT.

This clonotype appeared many times. V gene TRBV3-1 combines with J gene TRBJ2-3; D uncertain. CDR3 size: 13 residues. Germline CDR1 reads LGHDT; CDR2 reads YNNKEL (reference sequence). V lost 5 bases to trimming and J lost 1 base, with 7 bases between them. CDR3 DNA: TGTGCCAGCAGCTCCCGGGGCACAGATACGCAGTATTTT. Encoded protein: CASSSRGTDTQYF.

The V and J genes are TRBV10-3 and TRBJ2-1; weak D call: TRBD1 (6 bases). The V gene lost 6 bases and the J gene lost 5 bases, with 20 bases spanning the gap. The germline CDR1 and CDR2 sequences are ENHRY and SYGVKD. This CDR3 is built from 16 residues. The CDR3 sequence: CAISHPGTKPDNEQFF. CDR3 DNA: TGTGCCATCAGCCACCCCGGGACAAAGCCTGACAATGAGCAGTTCTTC.

This clonotype was counted many times. V and J are TRBV29-1 and TRBJ1-2, with no clear D. This CDR3 spans 11 amino acids. V lost 2 bases and J lost 8, with 9 bases in between. Germline V gene data show CDR1 as SQVTM and CDR2 as ANQGSEA. CDR3 coding DNA: TGCAGCGTTGAAAAAACGAGGGGCTACACCTTC. This sequence encodes CSVEKTRGYTF.

The chain links TRBV5-1 to TRBJ2-1; D unclear. V shed 2 bases and J shed 4 bases, with 16 bases lying between them. CDR1 is SGHRS and CDR2 is YFSETQ in the germline V gene. The CDR3 extends over 16 amino acids. CDR3 coding DNA: TGCGCCAGCAGCTTTGTAAGGGCAGGAGCTTACAATGAGCAGTTCTTC. As protein: CASSFVRAGAYNEQFF.

This clonotype has more than one count but fewer than ten. J is TRBJ1-1 and V is TRBV29-1; D is unresolved. V lost 4 bases and J lost 1, with 13 bases in between. Germline V gene lookup returns CDR1 SQVTM and CDR2 ANQGSEA. This CDR3 region has 14 residues. CDR3 sequence: CSVGERVTNTEAFF. CDR3 nucleotides: TGCAGCGTTGGGGAGCGGGTGACGAACACTGAAGCTTTCTTT.

This clonotype was recorded at least ten times. DNA for the CDR3: TGTGCCAGCAGGAACAGCGGGAGCCACGAGCAGTACTTC. Its protein is CASRNSGSHEQYF. This chain links TRBV28 with TRBJ2-7, with 8 bases identical to TRBD2. V was pared by 6 bases and J by 5 bases, with 6 bases of the junction left unmatched. Looked up from germline, CDR1 is MDHEN and CDR2 is SYDVKM. The CDR3 consists of 13 residues.

V usage is TRBV28 and J usage is TRBJ2-2; 8 bases line up with TRBD1. The germline gives CDR1 MDHEN, CDR2 SYDVKM. After removal of 5 bases from V and 7 bases from J, the junction contained 12 bases not matched to a gene. The CDR3 extends over 16 amino acids. Here the CDR3 reads CASSHQGALDHGELFF. The CDR3 DNA reads TGTGCCAGCAGTCACCAGGGGGCCCTGGATCACGGGGAGCTGTTTTTT.

This clonotype has more than one count but fewer than ten. The V gene is TRBV5-1, the J gene TRBJ1-2, with D possibly TRBD1 on 6 matching bases. The germline CDR1 and CDR2 sequences are SGHRS and YFSETQ. The CDR3 sequence is 17 residues long. V lost 0 bases to trimming and J lost 0 bases, with 15 bases between them. DNA of the CDR3: TGCGCCAGCAGCTTGGGTTACAGGGAACCTTCTAACTATGGCTACACCTTC. Encoded protein: CASSLGYREPSNYGYTF.

This clonotype turned up a few times. The chain couples TRBV12-5 to TRBJ1-2; a weak D match, TRBD1 (5 bases). Trimming stripped 0 bases from V and 2 bases from J, with 19 bases between. This CDR3 has 18 residues. Germline V gene data show CDR1 as LGHNT and CDR2 as FRNRAP. The CDR3 DNA follows: TGTGCTAGTGGTTTGGTATTGGGGGATGGCACGGTCAACTATGGCTACACCTTC. Translating gives CASGLVLGDGTVNYGYTF.

The chain links TRBV14 to TRBJ2-7; no firm D call. V gave up 0 bases and J gave up 5 bases, with 8 bases separating them. The CDR3 has 13 amino acids. Looked up from germline, CDR1 is SGHDN and CDR2 is FVKESK. The CDR3 nucleotides read TGTGCCAGCAGCCAAGATGATCAGCACGAGCAGTACTTC. Translation gives CASSQDDQHEQYF.

This clonotype was detected many times. CDR3 bases: TGCAGCTTATCGGAGGGGCCCGAAGAGACCCAGTACTTC. This translates into CSLSEGPEETQYF. The chain uses TRBV29-1 and TRBJ2-5; weak D call: TRBD2 (6 bases). This CDR3 contains 13 residues. Trimming took off 8 bases at V and 3 bases at J, with 16 bases between the two ends. Germline V CDR1 and CDR2: SQVTM, ANQGSEA.

The chain has TRBV7-2 and TRBJ1-4, with D possibly TRBD1 on 5 matching bases. Germline loops: CDR1 SGHTA, CDR2 FQGNSA. V was trimmed by 5 bases and J by 8 bases, leaving 12 bases between them. The CDR3 spans 13 residues. The DNA for the CDR3 is TGTGCCAGCAGCCGAGGGGTGTACGAAAAACTGTTTTTT. This encodes CASSRGVYEKLFF.